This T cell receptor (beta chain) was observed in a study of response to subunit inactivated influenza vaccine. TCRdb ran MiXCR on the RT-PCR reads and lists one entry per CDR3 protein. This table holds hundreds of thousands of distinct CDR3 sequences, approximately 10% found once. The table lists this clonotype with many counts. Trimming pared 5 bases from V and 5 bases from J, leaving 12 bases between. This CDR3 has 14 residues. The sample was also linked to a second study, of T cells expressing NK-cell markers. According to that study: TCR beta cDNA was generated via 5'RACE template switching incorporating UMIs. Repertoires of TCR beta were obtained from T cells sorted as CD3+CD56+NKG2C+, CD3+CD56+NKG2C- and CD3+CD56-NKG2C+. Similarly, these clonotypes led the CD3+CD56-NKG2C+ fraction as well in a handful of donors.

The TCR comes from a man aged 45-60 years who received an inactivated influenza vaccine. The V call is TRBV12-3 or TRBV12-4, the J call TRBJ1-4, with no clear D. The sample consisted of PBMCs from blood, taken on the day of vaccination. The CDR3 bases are TGTGCCAGCAGTGCCAGCGTAGCCAATGAAAAACTGTTTTTT. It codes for CASSASVANEKLFF.